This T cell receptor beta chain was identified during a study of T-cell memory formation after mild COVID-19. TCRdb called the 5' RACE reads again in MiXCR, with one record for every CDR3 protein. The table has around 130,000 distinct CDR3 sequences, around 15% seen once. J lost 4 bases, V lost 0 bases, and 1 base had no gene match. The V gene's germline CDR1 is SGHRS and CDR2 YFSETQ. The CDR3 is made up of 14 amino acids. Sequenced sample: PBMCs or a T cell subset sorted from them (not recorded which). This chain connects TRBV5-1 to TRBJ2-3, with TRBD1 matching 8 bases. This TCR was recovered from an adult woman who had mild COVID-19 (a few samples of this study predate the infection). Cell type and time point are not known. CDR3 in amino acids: CASSLGQGSDTQYF. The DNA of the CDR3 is TGCGCCAGCAGCTTGGGACAGGGGTCAGATACGCAGTATTTT.